This T cell receptor (beta chain) was sequenced in a study of T cells in Graves' hyperthyroidism and ophthalmopathy. This clonotype was recorded a few times. TCR beta CDR3 regions were amplified from RNA. The HTBI primer set served for first-round RT-PCR of the TCR CDR3. Each CDR3 protein gets one entry after TCRdb re-called the multiplex PCR reads with MiXCR. The sample contains around 570,000 distinct CDR3 sequences, about 20% of which appear only once. Fresh peripheral blood, 9.5 to 10 ml of it, supplied the PBMCs. The V gene lost 2 bases and the J gene lost 7 bases, with 12 bases spanning the gap. The CDR3 is made up of 14 amino acids.

This sequence was found in a middle-aged man with Graves' ophthalmopathy. This chain connects TRBV12-3 or TRBV12-4 to TRBJ1-5; D ambiguous. The material sequenced was blood. The CDR3 nucleotides are TGTGCCAGCAGTTTAATCGCAGGAGACCAGCCCCAGCATTTT. Encoded protein: CASSLIAGDQPQHF.